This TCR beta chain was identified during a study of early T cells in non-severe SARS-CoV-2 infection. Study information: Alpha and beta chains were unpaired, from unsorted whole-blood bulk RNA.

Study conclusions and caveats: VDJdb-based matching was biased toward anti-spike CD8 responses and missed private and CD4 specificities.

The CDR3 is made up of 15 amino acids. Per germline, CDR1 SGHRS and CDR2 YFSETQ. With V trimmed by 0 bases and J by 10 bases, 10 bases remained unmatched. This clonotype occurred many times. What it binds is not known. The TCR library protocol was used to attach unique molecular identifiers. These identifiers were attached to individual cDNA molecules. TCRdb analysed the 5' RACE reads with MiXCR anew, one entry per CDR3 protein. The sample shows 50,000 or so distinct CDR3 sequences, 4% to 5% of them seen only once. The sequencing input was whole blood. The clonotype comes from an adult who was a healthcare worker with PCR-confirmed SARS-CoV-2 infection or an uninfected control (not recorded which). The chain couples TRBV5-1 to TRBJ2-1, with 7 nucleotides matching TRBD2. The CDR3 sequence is CASSLGGLVNLEQFF. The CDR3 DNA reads TGCGCCAGCAGCTTGGGTGGACTAGTGAATCTGGAGCAGTTCTTC.